What follows are 14 T cell receptor beta chains derived from one specimen sequenced in a study of T cell changes during pregnancy in multiple sclerosis. TCRdb's table, derived via immunoSEQ multiplex PCR, lists solely in-frame clones and lacks some. Among nearly 110,000 clones listed, 85% to 95% were seen once. This sample comprised peripheral blood, obtained after pregnancy. These receptor sequences come from a female donor with multiple sclerosis, enrolled in a pregnancy study.

The genes are TRBV5-1 and TRBJ2-5, with D possibly matching TRBD1 (5 bases). The V end was cut by 4 bases, the J end by 5 bases, with 18 bases between. The germline V gene encodes CDR1 SGHRS and CDR2 YFSETQ. The CDR3 loop spans 15 amino acids. The CDR3 region has the DNA TGCGCCAGCAGCGGACAAAGGGGCGTGCGGGAGACCCAGTACTTC. Protein sequence: CASSGQRGVRETQYF.

The CDR3 loop reads CASGYTAAGELFF. CDR3 nucleotides: TGTGCCAGCGGCTACACCGCCGCCGGGGAGCTGTTTTTT. The chain recombines TRBV7-9 with TRBJ2-2; D is ambiguous. Germline lookup yields CDR1 SEHNR and CDR2 FQNEAQ (reference sequence). The CDR3 covers 13 residues. Trimming cost V 8 bases and J 6 bases, with 13 bases left between them.

V usage is TRBV5-4 and J usage is TRBJ1-1; 7 bases line up with TRBD1. The germline V gene has CDR1 SGHNT and CDR2 YYREEE (reference sequence). The V gene end was trimmed by 4 bases and the J gene end by 0 bases; junction bases not matched to a gene: 6. There are 15 residues in the CDR3. CDR3 region: CASSPTTGMNTEAFF. The CDR3 DNA sequence: TGTGCCAGCAGCCCTACGACAGGGATGAACACTGAAGCTTTCTTT.

V is TRBV7-6 and J is TRBJ2-1; possibly TRBD2 for D (6 bases). Germline V CDR1 and CDR2: SGHVS, FNYEAQ. The CDR3 consists of 15 residues. The V end was cut by 2 bases, the J end by 7 bases, with 15 bases between. The chain's CDR3 is CASSLWGSGGNEQFF. CDR3 in DNA: TGTGCCAGCAGCTTATGGGGTAGCGGTGGTAATGAGCAGTTCTTC.

J is TRBJ2-3 and V is TRBV9; D not certain. CDR1 is SGDLS and CDR2 is YYNGEE in the germline V gene. V lost 0 bases and J 0 bases, leaving 5 bases between the germline ends. The CDR3 consists of 14 residues. CDR3 sequence (DNA): TGTGCCAGCAGCGTAGGTCCTAGCACAGATACGCAGTATTTT. Amino acid sequence: CASSVGPSTDTQYF.

The chain carries TRBV7-2 and TRBJ1-5, with a weak D call TRBD1 (6 bases). V lost 0 bases and J lost 4, with 13 bases in between. The CDR3 sequence is 16 residues long. Germline CDR1 is SGHTA and CDR2 is FQGNSA. CDR3 sequence reads: CASSLATGRRNQPQHF. As DNA, the CDR3 is TGTGCCAGCAGCTTAGCGACAGGTCGGAGGAATCAGCCCCAGCATTTT.

The rearrangement links TRBV2 to TRBJ2-5, with D possibly TRBD2 on 6 matching bases. CDR3 length: 12 residues. Germline V gives CDR1 SNHLY, CDR2 FYNNEI. The germline V and J ends were trimmed by 7 bases and 5 bases, with 11 bases remaining between them. CDR3 sequence reads: CASTMGRETQYF. DNA of the CDR3: TGTGCCAGCACCATGGGGAGGGAGACCCAGTACTTC.

The chain employs TRBV7-9 and TRBJ1-1; tentatively, D is TRBD1 (5 bases). CDR1 is SEHNR and CDR2 is FQNEAQ in the germline V gene (reference sequence). V was pared by 4 bases and J by 3 bases, with 15 bases between. CDR3 length: 15 amino acids. The CDR3 spells CASSSTGGGDTEAFF. As DNA, the CDR3 is TGTGCCAGCAGCTCGACTGGCGGGGGGGACACTGAAGCTTTCTTT. Full variable domain (rest looked up from reference TRBV7-9 and TRBJ1-1): DTGVSQNPRHKITKRGQNVTFRCDPISEHNRLYWYRQTLGQGPEFLTYFQNEAQLEKSRLLSDRFSAERPKGSFSTLEIQRTEQGDSAMYLCASSSTGGGDTEAFFGQGTRLTVV.

This chain connects TRBV29-1 to TRBJ2-7; 8 positions agree with TRBD2. J lost 0 bases, V lost 2 bases, and 6 bases had no gene match. In germline, CDR1 is SQVTM, CDR2 ANQGSEA. The CDR3 is 15 amino acids. The DNA of the CDR3 is TGCAGCGTTGAATTAGGCGGGGGGTACTCCTACGAGCAGTACTTC. It is translated as CSVELGGGYSYEQYF.

The rearrangement links TRBV30 to TRBJ2-7; D perhaps matches TRBD1 (6 bases). The V end lost 2 bases, the J end lost 4 bases, and 9 bases lay between the germline ends. The CDR3 spans 12 residues. The germline V gene encodes CDR1 GTSNPN and CDR2 SVGIG (reference sequence). CDR3 sequence reads: CAWSPQGYEQYF. The CDR3 DNA is TGTGCCTGGAGTCCTCAGGGGTACGAGCAGTACTTC.

The gene calls are TRBV5-1 and TRBJ1-4; TRBD1 aligns across 8 bases. The germline CDR1 and CDR2 sequences are SGHRS and YFSETQ. V trimming: 6 bases; J trimming: 7 bases; junction bases outside the gene matches: 8. The CDR3 is 14 residues long. The CDR3 DNA sequence: TGCGCCAGCACATCGGACAGGGCGGGTGAAAAACTGTTTTTT. Amino acids: CASTSDRAGEKLFF.

This chain joins TRBV28 and TRBJ1-2; D is perhaps TRBD1 (6 bases). V was shortened by 6 bases and J by 3 bases, with 17 bases between the two germline ends. The CDR3 totals 15 residues. CDR1 is MDHEN, CDR2 SYDVKM, per germline. CDR3: CASRPNRVRDYGYTF. CDR3 sequence (DNA): TGTGCCAGCAGACCAAACAGGGTCCGGGACTATGGCTACACCTTC.

This clone was detected only a few times. The chain is built from TRBV5-1 and TRBJ1-4; 8 bases are a match to TRBD1. The CDR3 is made up of 16 amino acids. J lost 3 bases, V lost 3 bases, and 7 bases had no gene match. From germline, CDR1 is SGHRS and CDR2 YFSETQ. The CDR3 reads CASSWEVTGANEKLFF. The CDR3 nucleotides read TGCGCCAGCAGCTGGGAAGTGACAGGGGCTAATGAAAAACTGTTTTTT.

This chain connects TRBV6-5 to TRBJ1-3, with D unclear. V lost 7 bases and J 1 base, leaving 11 bases between the germline ends. Germline CDR1 MNHEY, CDR2 SVGAGI. The CDR3 is 14 residues long. This CDR3 reads CASKQQVSGNTIYF. The CDR3, as DNA: TGTGCCAGCAAACAGCAAGTGTCTGGAAACACCATATATTTT.